The present TCR beta chain was sequenced within a study of cytomegalovirus exposure and HLA in healthy donors. PCR used 60 Vbeta primers and 13 Jbeta primers. Original handling: Later analysis identified tens of millions of unique TCR beta chains, approximately 11 million shared. Using immunoSEQ multiplex PCR, the repertoire was profiled, and TCRdb retains in-frame clones only, with some absent. From that table come the V and J calls and clone size; the DNA was used to work out D and trimming. There are around 200,000 clones in the sample; more than 65% occur only once, and under 1.5% lies in the top ten. Sequenced sample: PBMCs. The receptor was derived from a girl aged 2 to 10 in good health and CMV-seropositive.

The CDR3 protein is CATSSRQGWETQYF. The CDR3, as DNA: TGTGCCACCAGCAGTCGTCAGGGGTGGGAGACCCAGTACTTC. The chain carries TRBV15 and TRBJ2-5, with D perhaps TRBD1 (6 bases). The V end was cut by 3 bases, the J end by 5 bases, with 13 bases between. Germline CDR1 is LNHNV and CDR2 is YYDKDF (reference sequence). The CDR3 is 14 amino acids.